In this sample, the clone carrying this T cell receptor (beta chain) turned up many times. Its target is unknown. The data belong to a study of response to subunit inactivated influenza vaccine. From the RT-PCR reads, TCRdb called clonotypes with MiXCR, one entry per CDR3 protein. This sample carries about 180,000 distinct CDR3 sequences, 7.5% to 10% of them seen once, and the ten largest clones take 11%. Study-wide results and limits: Authors suggested each seasonal influenza vaccination recruits few new T cells.

This clonotype was obtained from a man aged 45-60 years who received an inactivated influenza vaccine. The material sequenced was non-naive T cells sorted from PBMCs, taken on the day of vaccination.

The CDR3 sequence is CASSPNQQQNTEAFF. In nucleotides, the CDR3 is TGTGCCAGCTCACCAAATCAACAGCAAAACACTGAAGCTTTCTTT. This chain links TRBV18 with TRBJ1-1; D uncertain. The CDR3 length is 15 residues. Germline V gene lookup returns CDR1 KGHSH and CDR2 LQKENI. V lost 2 bases and J lost 2, with 12 bases in between.